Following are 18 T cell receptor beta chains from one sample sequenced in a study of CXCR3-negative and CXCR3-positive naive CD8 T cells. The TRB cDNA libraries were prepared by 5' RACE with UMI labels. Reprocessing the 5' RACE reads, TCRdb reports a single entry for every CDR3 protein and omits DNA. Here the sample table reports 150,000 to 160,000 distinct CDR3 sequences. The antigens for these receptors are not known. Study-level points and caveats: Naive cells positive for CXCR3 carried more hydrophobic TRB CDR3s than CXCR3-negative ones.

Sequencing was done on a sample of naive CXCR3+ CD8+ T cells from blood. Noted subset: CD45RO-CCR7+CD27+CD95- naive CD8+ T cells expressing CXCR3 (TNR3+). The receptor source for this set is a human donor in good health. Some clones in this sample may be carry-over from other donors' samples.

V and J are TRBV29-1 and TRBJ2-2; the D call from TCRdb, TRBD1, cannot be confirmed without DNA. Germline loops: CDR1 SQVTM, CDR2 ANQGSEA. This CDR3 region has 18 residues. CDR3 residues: CSVAEGQVFSTTTGELFF.

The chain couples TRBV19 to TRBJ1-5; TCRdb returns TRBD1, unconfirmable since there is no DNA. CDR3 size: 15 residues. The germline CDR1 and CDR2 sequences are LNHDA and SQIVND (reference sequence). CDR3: CASSSGTGGNQPQHF. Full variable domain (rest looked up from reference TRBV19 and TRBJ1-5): DGGITQSPKYLFRKEGQNVTLSCEQNLNHDAMYWYRQDPGQGLRLIYYSQIVNDFQKGDIAEGYSVSREKKESFPLTVTSAQKNPTAFYLCASSSGTGGNQPQHFGDGTRLSIL.

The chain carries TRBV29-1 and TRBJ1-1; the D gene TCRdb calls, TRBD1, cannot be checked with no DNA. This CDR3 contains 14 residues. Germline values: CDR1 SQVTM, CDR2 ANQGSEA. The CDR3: CSVELDRGWTEAFF.

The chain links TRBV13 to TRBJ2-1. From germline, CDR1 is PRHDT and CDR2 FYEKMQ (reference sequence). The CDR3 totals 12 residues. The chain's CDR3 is CASSSGGIEQFF.

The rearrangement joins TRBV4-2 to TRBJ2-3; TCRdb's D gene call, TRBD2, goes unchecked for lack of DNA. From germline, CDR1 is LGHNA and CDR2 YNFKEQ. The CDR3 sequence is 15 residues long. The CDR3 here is CASSQVPLLADTQYF.

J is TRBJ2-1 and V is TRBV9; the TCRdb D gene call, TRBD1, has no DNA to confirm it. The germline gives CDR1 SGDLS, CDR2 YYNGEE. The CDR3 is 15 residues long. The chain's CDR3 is CASSVGDRDYNEQFF. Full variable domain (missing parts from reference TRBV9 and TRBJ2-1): DSGVTQTPKHLITATGQRVTLRCSPRSGDLSVYWYQQSLDQGLQFLIQYYNGEERAKGNILERFSAQQFPDLHSELNLSSLELGDSALYFCASSVGDRDYNEQFFGPGTRLTVL.

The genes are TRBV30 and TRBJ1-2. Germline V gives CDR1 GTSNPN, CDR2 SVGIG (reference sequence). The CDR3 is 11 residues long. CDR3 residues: CAWSDNYGYTF.

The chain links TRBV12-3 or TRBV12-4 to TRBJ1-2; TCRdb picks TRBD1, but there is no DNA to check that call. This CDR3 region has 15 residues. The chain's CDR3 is CASSSRQGSNYGYTF.

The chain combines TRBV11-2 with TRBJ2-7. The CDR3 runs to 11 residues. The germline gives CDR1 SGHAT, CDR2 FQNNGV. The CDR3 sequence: CASSLSNEQYF. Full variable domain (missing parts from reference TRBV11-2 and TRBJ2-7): EAGVAQSPRYKIIEKRQSVAFWCNPISGHATLYWYQQILGQGPKLLIQFQNNGVVDDSQLPKDRFSAERLKGVDSTLKIQPAKLEDSAVYLCASSLSNEQYFGPGTRLTVT.

The CDR3: CASRTGTGLDEQYF. The chain employs TRBV19 and TRBJ2-7; the D call of TRBD1 rests on TCRdb alone, since no DNA is present to check it. The CDR3 consists of 14 residues. The germline CDR1 and CDR2 sequences are LNHDA and SQIVND (reference sequence).

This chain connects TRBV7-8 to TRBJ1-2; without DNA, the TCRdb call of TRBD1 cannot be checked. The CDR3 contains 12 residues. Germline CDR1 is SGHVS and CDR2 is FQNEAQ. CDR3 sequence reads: CASSGWGHGYTF.

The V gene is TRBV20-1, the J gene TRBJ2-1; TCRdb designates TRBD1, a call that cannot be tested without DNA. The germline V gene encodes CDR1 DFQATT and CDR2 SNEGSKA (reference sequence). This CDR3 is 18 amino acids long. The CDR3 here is CSASQEQGQEVVDNEQFF.

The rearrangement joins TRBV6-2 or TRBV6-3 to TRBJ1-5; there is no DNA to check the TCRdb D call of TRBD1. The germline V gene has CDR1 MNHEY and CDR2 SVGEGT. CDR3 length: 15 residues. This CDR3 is CASKPRGGSGQPQHF.

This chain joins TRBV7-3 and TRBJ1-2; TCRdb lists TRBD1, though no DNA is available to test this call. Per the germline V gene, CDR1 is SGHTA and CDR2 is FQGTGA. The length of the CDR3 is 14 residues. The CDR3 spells CASSFGQGDYGYTF. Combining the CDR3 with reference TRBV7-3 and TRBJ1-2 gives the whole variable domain GAGVSQTPSNKVTEKGKYVELRCDPISGHTALYWYRQSLGQGPEFLIYFQGTGAADDSGLPNDRFFAVRPEGSVSTLKIQRTERGDSAVYLCASSFGQGDYGYTFGSGTRLTVV.

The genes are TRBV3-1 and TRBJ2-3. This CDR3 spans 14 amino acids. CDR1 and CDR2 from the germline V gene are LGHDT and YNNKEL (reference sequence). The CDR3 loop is CASSQDTTVDTQYF.

The CDR3 reads CASSKVAGGPPTDTQYF. The chain employs TRBV5-1 and TRBJ2-3; TCRdb lists TRBD2, though no DNA is available to test this call. CDR1 is SGHRS and CDR2 is YFSETQ in the germline V gene. This CDR3 region has 17 residues.

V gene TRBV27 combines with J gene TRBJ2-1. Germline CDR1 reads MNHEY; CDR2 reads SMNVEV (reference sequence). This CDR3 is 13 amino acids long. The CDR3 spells CASSLSTVNEQFF.

CDR3 sequence reads: CASSIGSTGQYF. The V and J genes are TRBV19 and TRBJ2-5; TCRdb names TRBD1, which stays unverified in the absence of DNA. The CDR3 loop spans 12 amino acids. Germline CDR1 reads LNHDA; CDR2 reads SQIVND (reference sequence).